One sample yielded the 26 T cell receptor beta chains listed below, sequenced in a study of spatial heterogeneity in lung cancer. As to time point: sample taken at primary tumor resection. Extraction of whole RNA from tumor, nontumor lung or frozen PBMC preceded unsorted sequencing. TCRdb processed the 5' RACE reads anew with MiXCR; each CDR3 protein has one entry. The repertoire holds tens of thousands of distinct CDR3 sequences, 13% seen once, with 6.5% to 7.5% in the top ten. Material: PBMCs, obtained at surgery. These receptors originate from a male donor with early-stage non-small cell lung cancer.

This clonotype was counted ten times or more. CDR3 protein: CASSYGPSYEQYF. Written as DNA, the CDR3 is TGTGCCAGTTCGTACGGGCCCTCCTACGAGCAGTACTTC. This sequence joins TRBV9 and TRBJ2-7; D is unclear. V was shortened by 8 bases and J by 0 bases, with 12 bases between the two germline ends. There are 13 residues in the CDR3. In germline, CDR1 is SGDLS, CDR2 YYNGEE.

This clonotype was found many times. V gene TRBV7-9 combines with J gene TRBJ2-5; the D is unclear. V shed 3 bases and J shed 3 bases, with 5 bases lying between them. Germline CDR1 and CDR2: SEHNR and FQNEAQ (reference sequence). The CDR3 extends over 12 amino acids. DNA for the CDR3: TGTGCCAGCAGCTTTACTGAAGAGACCCAGTACTTC. It is translated as CASSFTEETQYF.

This clonotype was detected only a few times. The genes are TRBV20-1 and TRBJ1-6; 9 bases map to TRBD1. CDR1 is DFQATT and CDR2 is SNEGSKA in the germline V gene (reference sequence). J was trimmed by 13 bases and V by 3 bases; bases with no gene match: 10. This CDR3 spans 14 amino acids. The CDR3 is CSASLGQGPGPLHF. The CDR3 DNA reads as TGCAGTGCTAGCCTGGGACAGGGCCCTGGGCCCCTCCACTTT.

The chain has TRBV12-3 or TRBV12-4 and TRBJ2-7; D is possibly TRBD1 (6 bases). The CDR3 has 13 residues. Deletions cut 2 bases from V and 6 bases from J, with 11 bases between. CDR3 in DNA: TGTGCCAGCAGTTTAACACAGGGATCCGAGCAGTACTTC. It codes for CASSLTQGSEQYF.

A few counts support this clonotype. The rearrangement joins TRBV11-3 to TRBJ2-5; the match to TRBD2 covers 8 bases. CDR1 SGHNT and CDR2 YENEEA come from the germline V gene. There are 14 residues in the CDR3. The ends lost 5 bases at V and 5 bases at J; junction bases unmatched: 7. The CDR3 is CASSISGRGETQYF. The CDR3 bases are TGTGCCAGCAGCATAAGCGGGAGAGGCGAGACCCAGTACTTC.

This clonotype was seen many times. The chain employs TRBV11-2 and TRBJ2-7, with D maybe TRBD2 (5 bases). Germline V gene lookup returns CDR1 SGHAT and CDR2 FQNNGV. The CDR3 covers 14 residues. Trimming left V 1 base short and J 1 base short, with 8 bases between. CDR3 amino acids: CASSLVWESYEQYF. For the CDR3, the DNA is TGTGCCAGCAGCTTAGTGTGGGAGTCCTACGAGCAGTACTTC.

The rearrangement links TRBV7-9 to TRBJ2-3; D not certain. V lost 4 bases and J 4 bases, leaving 9 bases between the germline ends. This CDR3 comprises 13 residues. Germline V gives CDR1 SEHNR, CDR2 FQNEAQ (reference sequence). CDR3 protein: CASSSPGADTQYF. The CDR3 DNA follows: TGTGCCAGCAGCTCACCGGGCGCAGATACGCAGTATTTT.

This clonotype was detected ten times or more. The chain employs TRBV6-5 and TRBJ1-2; 9 nucleotides agree with TRBD1. V shed 6 bases and J 7 bases; nucleotides not matched to a gene: 9. Germline values: CDR1 MNHEY, CDR2 SVGAGI. The CDR3 sequence is 14 residues long. CDR3 in amino acids: CASSRTGAGGGYTF. CDR3 nucleotide sequence: TGTGCCAGCAGCCGGACAGGGGCAGGGGGTGGCTACACCTTC.

The chain joins TRBV5-1 to TRBJ1-4; D is possibly TRBD1 (5 bases). CDR1 and CDR2 from the germline V gene are SGHRS and YFSETQ. This CDR3 has 14 residues. Trimming left V 4 bases short and J 4 bases short, with 11 bases between. The CDR3 is CASSRDAFNEKLFF. CDR3 DNA sequence: TGCGCCAGCAGCCGGGACGCCTTTAATGAAAAACTGTTTTTT.

For this clonotype: Since a much larger clone is just one base distant, this may be a read error. This CDR3 reads CSARRGTQNPPLHF. The DNA for the CDR3 is TGCAGTGCTAGGAGAGGGACTCAGAATCCACCCCTCCACTTT. The J gene is TRBJ1-6, the V gene TRBV20-1; D perhaps matches TRBD1 (5 bases). The CDR3 is 14 residues long. CDR1 is DFQATT, CDR2 SNEGSKA, per germline (reference sequence). Between the trimmed V and J ends, which lost 3 bases and 11 bases, there was a span of 17 bases.

The chain employs TRBV20-1 and TRBJ2-3; TRBD2 matches 8 bases. J gave up 0 bases and V 0 bases, and 8 bases lay outside the gene matches. CDR3 length equals 17 residues. Germline V gene sequence: CDR1 DFQATT, CDR2 SNEGSKA (reference sequence). CDR3 nucleotide sequence: TGCAGTGCTAGAGATTTTAAGGCTAGCGGGAGCACAGATACGCAGTATTTT. Its protein product is CSARDFKASGSTDTQYF.

Concerning this clonotype itself: Likely a read error: the CDR3 ends without its conserved phenylalanine or tryptophan. The rearrangement joins TRBV5-5 to TRBJ2-1, with 11 bases matching TRBD2. The CDR3 contains 19 residues. Looked up from germline, CDR1 is SGHKS and CDR2 is YYEKEE (reference sequence). The trim removed 0 bases at V and 8 bases at J, leaving 16 bases unmatched. Written as DNA, the CDR3 is TGTGCCAGCAGCTTGGTAATAGCGGGAGGGCTCTTCCTTCTTGATGAGCAGTTCATC. This sequence encodes CASSLVIAGGLFLLDEQFI.

This clonotype was counted a few times. The chain employs TRBV7-3 and TRBJ2-7, with TRBD1 matching over 9 bases. CDR3 length: 17 amino acids. Trimming cost V 5 bases and J 3 bases; bases outside gene matches: 14. Germline V CDR1 and CDR2: SGHTA, FQGTGA. For the CDR3, the DNA is TGTGCCAGCAGCCCAACGGGGACAGGGACTTTCATCTACGAGCAGTACTTC. It specifies CASSPTGTGTFIYEQYF.

The CDR3 sequence: CSASTGAENYGYTF. The DNA for the CDR3 is TGCAGTGCTTCGACAGGGGCCGAAAACTATGGCTACACCTTC. V and J are TRBV20-1 and TRBJ1-2; 8 bases match TRBD1. This CDR3 has 14 residues. The V gene's germline CDR1 is DFQATT and CDR2 SNEGSKA (reference sequence). J lost 2 bases, V lost 5 bases, and 7 bases had no gene match.

The chain has TRBV25-1 and TRBJ1-1; TRBD1 is a possible D gene (6 bases). This CDR3 is 14 amino acids long. V lost 8 bases to trimming and J lost 4 bases, with 17 bases between them. Germline assignment: CDR1 MGHDK and CDR2 SYGVNS. The CDR3 spells CASVDGGGTTEAFF. In DNA, the CDR3 is TGTGCCAGCGTTGACGGGGGCGGAACCACTGAAGCTTTCTTT.

This clonotype showed up many times. V usage is TRBV19 and J usage is TRBJ1-4; D gene ambiguous. V was cut by 3 bases and J by 5 bases, with 16 bases left in between. The germline V gene has CDR1 LNHDA and CDR2 SQIVND (reference sequence). There are 16 residues in the CDR3. The DNA for the CDR3 is TGTGCCAGTAGTATTGCAAAAGCCCGGATCAATGAAAAACTGTTTTTT. The encoded protein is CASSIAKARINEKLFF. Looking up the rest from reference TRBV19 and TRBJ1-4 gives the full variable domain: DGGITQSPKYLFRKEGQNVTLSCEQNLNHDAMYWYRQDPGQGLRLIYYSQIVNDFQKGDIAEGYSVSREKKESFPLTVTSAQKNPTAFYLCASSIAKARINEKLFFGSGTQLSVL.

This chain uses TRBV19 with TRBJ1-2, with D possibly matching TRBD1 (6 bases). The CDR3 runs to 16 residues. Per the germline V gene, CDR1 is LNHDA and CDR2 is SQIVND (reference sequence). Trimming cost V 7 bases and J 6 bases, with 24 bases left between them. The CDR3 nucleotides read TGTGCCAGTACTAAATTCAGGGGCCCTCGGAGCCATGGCTACACCTTC. As protein: CASTKFRGPRSHGYTF.

This clonotype has just a few counts. This chain connects TRBV10-3 to TRBJ1-1, with 11 bases identical to TRBD1. Trimming removed 5 bases from V and 12 bases from J; junction bases left unmatched: 8. CDR3 length: 13 amino acids. The V gene's germline CDR1 is ENHRY and CDR2 SYGVKD. CDR3 sequence (DNA): TGTGCCATCAGTCTCGGGACAGGGGGAACGACTTTCTTT. Translation gives CAISLGTGGTTFF.

This CDR3 is CASSQGIAGVSETQYF. CDR3 DNA sequence: TGTGCCAGCAGCCAGGGTATAGCGGGAGTTTCAGAGACCCAGTACTTC. J is TRBJ2-5 and V is TRBV7-9, with 9 positions matching TRBD2. The germline V gene has CDR1 SEHNR and CDR2 FQNEAQ (reference sequence). Trimming at V came to 5 bases and at J to 4 bases, leaving 11 bases not matched to a gene. The CDR3 sequence is 16 residues long.

This clonotype was found a few times. The CDR3 loop is CASSLGRSGNQPQHF. The DNA for the CDR3 is TGCGCCAGCAGCCTGGGGCGTTCAGGCAATCAGCCCCAGCATTTT. The rearrangement uses TRBV10-1 and TRBJ1-5, with a possible D match to TRBD1 (5 bases). The CDR3 totals 15 residues. Germline-derived CDR1 and CDR2 are WNHNN and SYGVQD (reference sequence). Trimming stripped 6 bases from V and 2 bases from J, with 14 bases between.

This clonotype was counted only a few times. This chain uses TRBV6-2 or TRBV6-3 with TRBJ2-2; D may match TRBD1 or TRBD2 (6 bases each). The CDR3 is made up of 14 amino acids. The ends were cut back, 7 bases at V and 2 bases at J, with 11 bases in the middle. Germline-derived CDR1 and CDR2 are MNHEY and SVGEGT. The CDR3 DNA sequence: TGTGCCAGCATGAGGGGGACTAACACCGGGGAGCTGTTTTTT. Amino acids: CASMRGTNTGELFF.

The V and J genes are TRBV29-1 and TRBJ2-2; D unresolved. The germline V gene encodes CDR1 SQVTM and CDR2 ANQGSEA. V was trimmed by 6 bases and J by 5 bases, leaving 7 bases between them. The CDR3 has 11 residues. The CDR3 protein is CSVGLTGELFF. CDR3 DNA sequence: TGCAGCGTCGGGTTGACCGGGGAGCTGTTTTTT.

This clonotype was seen repeatedly, ten times or more. V gene TRBV21-1 combines with J gene TRBJ2-7; the table's D call TRBD1 went unverified against the DNA. TRBV21-1 is described as a pseudogene. The CDR3 is 14 amino acids. The CDR3 DNA reads as TGTGCCAGCAGCAAAGTGGGACGCATCTACGAGCAGTACTTC. It encodes CASSKVGRIYEQYF.

The chain combines TRBV5-1 with TRBJ2-7; TRBD1 matches at 7 bases. CDR3 length: 14 amino acids. V gave up 3 bases and J gave up 1 base; unmatched junction bases: 4. The germline CDR1 and CDR2 sequences are SGHRS and YFSETQ. The CDR3 spells CASSSRGQSYEQYF. The CDR3 DNA reads TGCGCCAGCAGCTCAAGGGGGCAGTCCTACGAGCAGTACTTC.

This clonotype was counted many times. The J gene is TRBJ2-7, the V gene TRBV5-1; unclear D gene. The V end lost 0 bases, the J end lost 4 bases, and 11 bases lay between the germline ends. The CDR3 is 14 amino acids. The germline gives CDR1 SGHRS, CDR2 YFSETQ. CDR3 protein: CASSLGLDRYEQYF. The CDR3 DNA follows: TGCGCCAGCAGCTTGGGCTTAGATCGATACGAGCAGTACTTC.

The sample holds a few counts of this clonotype. The chain recombines TRBV13 with TRBJ2-7, with 8 bases fitting TRBD1. Germline V CDR1 and CDR2: PRHDT, FYEKMQ (reference sequence). The CDR3 is 14 residues long. The junction had 5 bases not matched to a gene; V was cut back by 4 bases and J by 3 bases. The CDR3 loop reads CASSSGQVIYEQYF. CDR3 DNA: TGTGCCAGCAGCTCGGGACAGGTGATCTACGAGCAGTACTTC. Using reference TRBV13 and TRBJ2-7 for the parts outside the CDR3, the full variable domain is AAGVIQSPRHLIKEKRETATLKCYPIPRHDTVYWYQQGPGQDPQFLISFYEKMQSDKGSIPDRFSAQQFSDYHSELNMSSLELGDSALYFCASSSGQVIYEQYFGPGTRLTVT.